The next 21 T cell receptor beta chains were all read from a single sample in a study of T cells after yellow fever vaccination. TCRdb independently ran MiXCR on the 5' RACE reads; one entry per CDR3 protein. Of around 500,000 distinct CDR3 sequences listed, about a fifth were seen once; the top ten hold about 17%. The specimen comprised PBMCs, sampled more than 20 days after the first yellow fever vaccination. All receptors derive from a man between 18 and 35 years old who received the YFV17D yellow fever vaccine.

This clonotype appeared many times. The V gene is TRBV5-1, the J gene TRBJ2-1; D gene uncertain. V dropped 4 bases and J dropped 3 bases, with 8 bases sitting between them. The CDR3 totals 13 residues. From germline, CDR1 is SGHRS and CDR2 YFSETQ. Here the CDR3 DNA reads TGCGCCAGCAGCCCCTACGACTACAATGAGCAGTTCTTC. Its translation is CASSPYDYNEQFF. Based on the CDR3 plus reference TRBV5-1 and TRBJ2-1, the full variable domain is KAGVTQTPRYLIKTRGQQVTLSCSPISGHRSVSWYQQTPGQGLQFLFEYFSETQRNKGNFPGRFSGRQFSNSRSEMNVSTLELGDSALYLCASSPYDYNEQFFGPGTRLTVL.

This clonotype was counted many times. The chain employs TRBV7-9 and TRBJ2-5, with 8 bases fitting TRBD2. Germline CDR1 and CDR2: SEHNR and FQNEAQ (reference sequence). This CDR3 has 13 amino acids. J was trimmed by 5 bases and V by 8 bases; bases with no gene match: 7. The CDR3 nucleotides are TGTGCCAGCCGGGGGGGGGCTCGGGAGACCCAGTACTTC. It translates to CASRGGARETQYF. Based on the CDR3 plus reference TRBV7-9 and TRBJ2-5, the full variable domain is DTGVSQNPRHKITKRGQNVTFRCDPISEHNRLYWYRQTLGQGPEFLTYFQNEAQLEKSRLLSDRFSAERPKGSFSTLEIQRTEQGDSAMYLCASRGGARETQYFGPGTRLLVL.

This chain joins TRBV5-6 and TRBJ1-2, with a tentative D call TRBD1 (5 bases). Per the germline V gene, CDR1 is SGHDT and CDR2 is YYEEEE. Between the trimmed V and J ends, which lost 5 bases and 2 bases, there was a span of 10 bases. The CDR3 consists of 13 residues. This CDR3 is CASRQGANYGYTF. CDR3 in DNA: TGTGCCAGCAGGCAGGGTGCGAACTATGGCTACACCTTC.

This clonotype has only a few counts. The chain combines TRBV27 with TRBJ2-7; TRBD1 might be the D (6 bases). V gave up 5 bases and J gave up 3 bases, with 14 bases separating them. CDR1 and CDR2 (germline): MNHEY, SMNVEV (reference sequence). The CDR3 sequence is 14 residues long. The CDR3 region is CASSPKGVLYEQYF. The CDR3, as DNA: TGTGCCAGCAGTCCAAAGGGGGTACTCTACGAGCAGTACTTC.

The sample holds a few counts of this clonotype. The CDR3 sequence is CSALDLAKNIQYF. The CDR3, as DNA: TGCAGTGCCCTAGACCTAGCCAAAAACATTCAGTACTTC. This chain uses TRBV20-1 with TRBJ2-4; D call uncertain. Germline loops: CDR1 DFQATT, CDR2 SNEGSKA (reference sequence). This CDR3 is built from 13 residues. The V gene lost 6 bases and the J gene lost 0 bases, with 9 bases spanning the gap.

This chain uses TRBV7-2 with TRBJ1-5; maybe TRBD1 (5 bases). The V gene lost 5 bases and the J gene lost 4 bases, with 12 bases spanning the gap. The CDR3 totals 14 residues. The germline gives CDR1 SGHTA, CDR2 FQGNSA. The CDR3 sequence is CASSPGRGNQPQHF. The DNA of the CDR3 is TGTGCCAGCAGCCCCGGGAGGGGAAATCAGCCCCAGCATTTT.

This clonotype was seen repeatedly, ten times or more. This chain joins TRBV4-2 and TRBJ2-1; 15 bases are shared with TRBD2. This CDR3 region has 18 residues. The germline V gene encodes CDR1 LGHNA and CDR2 YNFKEQ. J gave up 4 bases and V 4 bases, and 8 bases lay outside the gene matches. DNA for the CDR3: TGTGCCAGCAGCCCAGGGACTAGCGGGGGGCTCAATTACAATGAGCAGTTCTTC. Amino acid sequence: CASSPGTSGGLNYNEQFF.

This clonotype was counted between two and nine times. The chain links TRBV4-3 to TRBJ2-5, with a possible D match to TRBD2 (6 bases). The CDR3 extends over 17 amino acids. V gave up 0 bases and J gave up 1 base, with 15 bases separating them. Germline V lookup: CDR1 LGHNA, CDR2 YSLEER. CDR3 in amino acids: CASSQDQVRGAQETQYF. CDR3 nucleotides: TGCGCCAGCAGCCAAGATCAAGTTCGCGGGGCCCAAGAGACCCAGTACTTC.

This clonotype was found many times. The chain links TRBV29-1 to TRBJ2-3, with 14 bases that match TRBD2. The V gene end was trimmed by 4 bases and the J gene end by 6 bases; junction bases not matched to a gene: 3. CDR3 size: 14 residues. Germline CDR1 SQVTM, CDR2 ANQGSEA. The DNA for the CDR3 is TGCAGCGTTGTAGGACTAGCGGGGGGCGATACGCAGTATTTT. It is translated as CSVVGLAGGDTQYF.

This clonotype was counted only a few times. V and J are TRBV20-1 and TRBJ1-5; perhaps TRBD1 as D (5 bases). V gave up 3 bases and J gave up 5 bases, with 17 bases separating them. This CDR3 is built from 15 residues. CDR1 and CDR2 (germline): DFQATT, SNEGSKA (reference sequence). CDR3 sequence (DNA): TGCAGTGCTAGGGGGGACTCGCTTTTCGATCAGCCCCAGCATTTT. This sequence encodes CSARGDSLFDQPQHF.

In its sample, this clonotype was seen a few times. This chain connects TRBV4-3 to TRBJ2-1; 8 bases are shared with TRBD2. This CDR3 region has 16 residues. Trimming at V came to 3 bases and at J to 2 bases, leaving 6 bases not matched to a gene. Per germline, CDR1 LGHNA and CDR2 YSLEER. The CDR3 nucleotides read TGCGCCAGCAGCCAGGCCGGGGGGGGTGCCTACAATGAGCAGTTCTTC. Its translation is CASSQAGGGAYNEQFF.

At least ten counts were recorded for this clonotype. The chain joins TRBV12-3 or TRBV12-4 to TRBJ1-5, with D possibly matching TRBD1 (5 bases). V dropped 6 bases and J dropped 7 bases, with 16 bases sitting between them. This CDR3 comprises 14 residues. The CDR3 bases are TGTGCCAGCAGCCAGGCGGGGGAGGGACAGCCCCAGCATTTT. Translated, it gives CASSQAGEGQPQHF.

The rearrangement uses TRBV4-3 and TRBJ2-1; possibly TRBD2 for D (5 bases). The germline V and J ends were trimmed by 3 bases and 0 bases, with 15 bases remaining between them. Germline loops: CDR1 LGHNA, CDR2 YSLEER. This CDR3 has 17 amino acids. CDR3: CASSHSYPGSSYNEQFF. CDR3 sequence (DNA): TGCGCCAGCAGCCACTCGTACCCGGGGAGCTCCTACAATGAGCAGTTCTTC.

The chain uses TRBV19 and TRBJ1-5, with D hard to call. Germline V lookup: CDR1 LNHDA, CDR2 SQIVND (reference sequence). V lost 3 bases to trimming and J lost 6 bases, with 9 bases between them. The CDR3 has 13 residues. The CDR3 protein is CASSISGGQPQHF. CDR3 bases: TGTGCCAGTAGTATTTCGGGTGGTCAGCCCCAGCATTTT.

This clonotype was detected many times. V usage is TRBV6-6 and J usage is TRBJ2-5; D might be TRBD2 (5 bases). The length of the CDR3 is 12 residues. CDR1 is MNHNY and CDR2 is SVGAGI in the germline V gene (reference sequence). The ends were cut back, 4 bases at V and 3 bases at J, with 6 bases in the middle. In DNA form, the CDR3 reads TGTGCCAGCAGTTCCGGGGAAGAGACCCAGTACTTC. Translated: CASSSGEETQYF.

This clonotype was picked up many times. V gene TRBV12-3 or TRBV12-4 combines with J gene TRBJ2-5; possibly TRBD1 or TRBD2 for D (6 bases each). The V end was cut by 2 bases, the J end by 3 bases, with 10 bases between. The CDR3 length is 14 residues. The CDR3 bases are TGTGCCAGCAGTTTAAGGAGGGGGGAAGAGACCCAGTACTTC. It codes for CASSLRRGEETQYF.

The chain uses TRBV7-2 and TRBJ2-3, with D unresolved. The CDR3 runs to 12 residues. Germline CDR1 reads SGHTA; CDR2 reads FQGNSA. Trimming stripped 4 bases from V and 6 bases from J, with 8 bases between. The CDR3: CASSSYKDTQYF. For the CDR3, the DNA is TGTGCCAGCAGCTCGTACAAGGATACGCAGTATTTT.

The table lists this clonotype with a few counts. V usage is TRBV5-6 and J usage is TRBJ2-1; D uncertain. This CDR3 contains 14 residues. Between the trimmed V and J ends, which lost 4 bases and 4 bases, there was a span of 12 bases. CDR1 and CDR2 (germline): SGHDT, YYEEEE. The CDR3 sequence: CASSPVSEYNEQFF. CDR3 sequence (DNA): TGTGCCAGCAGCCCTGTAAGTGAGTACAATGAGCAGTTCTTC.

This clonotype was seen a few times. V gene TRBV7-2 combines with J gene TRBJ2-7, with D perhaps TRBD2 (6 bases). Between the trimmed V and J ends, which lost 5 bases and 2 bases, there was a span of 13 bases. The CDR3 totals 14 residues. CDR1 and CDR2 from the germline V gene are SGHTA and FQGNSA. CDR3 loop: CASSPVGSAYEQYF. The DNA of the CDR3 is TGTGCCAGCAGCCCCGTCGGGAGTGCCTACGAGCAGTACTTC.

In its sample, this clonotype was seen a few times. The chain recombines TRBV6-5 with TRBJ1-1, with unresolved D. Germline CDR1 MNHEY, CDR2 SVGAGI. CDR3 length equals 15 residues. Trimming took 2 bases from V and 4 from J, leaving 14 bases between them. CDR3 sequence reads: CASSYTGSVGTEAFF. Written as DNA, the CDR3 is TGTGCCAGCAGTTACACCGGGAGCGTAGGCACTGAAGCTTTCTTT.

This clonotype has a handful of counts. The chain has TRBV7-9 and TRBJ2-7; possible D gene TRBD2, 5 bases. The germline V gene encodes CDR1 SEHNR and CDR2 FQNEAQ (reference sequence). The CDR3 contains 12 residues. V lost 4 bases and J lost 5, with 9 bases in between. The CDR3 DNA is TGTGCCAGCAGCTCCATCGGGGACGAGCAGTACTTC. This translates into CASSSIGDEQYF.